These 8 T cell receptor beta chains were sequenced from one sample in a study of control samples from healthy donors and cancer patients (dated by TCRdb to about 2020). Libraries were constructed by the immunoSEQ multiplex PCR assay. TCRdb limited this immuneACCESS table to in-frame rearrangements with V and J called. A share of clones is missing; checked studies link under half to unresolved V genes, and the rest is unexplained. The sample includes roughly 100,000 clones, with 70% to 90% observed a single time. Roughly 15% of the sample rests with the top ten. Sequences were obtained from blood. These TCRs come from a man aged 30 to 39 in good health.

This clone was recorded only once. This chain links TRBV5-6 with TRBJ2-1; 11 positions agree with TRBD2. Looked up from germline, CDR1 is SGHDT and CDR2 is YYEEEE. Trimming cost V 4 bases and J 5 bases; bases outside gene matches: 5. The CDR3 is 15 amino acids. CDR3 sequence reads: CASSHLSGRDNEQFF. CDR3 DNA sequence: TGTGCCAGCAGCCACCTTAGCGGGAGGGACAATGAGCAGTTCTTC.

The CDR3 bases are TGTGCCAGCAGCTTAGTACCGACTAGCGGGAGGGGCTCTGGTAATGAGCAGTTCTTC. This sequence encodes CASSLVPTSGRGSGNEQFF. The rearrangement joins TRBV7-9 to TRBJ2-1; 14 bases line up with TRBD2. Unmatched junction bases numbered 12, after V lost 1 base and J lost 7 bases. This CDR3 is built from 19 residues. The V gene's germline CDR1 is SEHNR and CDR2 FQNEAQ (reference sequence).

This chain links TRBV14 with TRBJ2-3; D unclear. Germline V gives CDR1 SGHDN, CDR2 FVKESK. This CDR3 is built from 13 residues. The V end lost 4 bases, the J end lost 2 bases, and 7 bases lay between the germline ends. As DNA, the CDR3 is TGTGCCAGCAGCCTAGCCTCCACAGATACGCAGTATTTT. Its translation: CASSLASTDTQYF.

The chain couples TRBV7-2 to TRBJ1-2; TRBD1 agrees at 9 bases. There are 13 residues in the CDR3. The germline CDR1 and CDR2 sequences are SGHTA and FQGNSA. The V segment lost 4 bases and the J segment 7 bases; nucleotides outside the gene matches: 4. The CDR3 loop is CASSSGTGSGYTF. CDR3 nucleotide sequence: TGTGCCAGCAGCTCCGGGACAGGGTCTGGCTACACCTTC. The complete variable domain, with remaining parts taken from reference TRBV7-2 and TRBJ1-2, reads GAGVSQSPSNKVTEKGKDVELRCDPISGHTALYWYRQSLGQGLEFLIYFQGNSAPDKSGLPSDRFSAERTGGSVSTLTIQRTQQEDSAVYLCASSSGTGSGYTFGSGTRLTVV.

This rearrangement joins TRBV19 to TRBJ1-1; no firm D call. The CDR3 runs 11 residues. The V and J ends lost 3 bases and 11 bases respectively, with 10 bases between them. From germline, CDR1 is LNHDA and CDR2 SQIVND (reference sequence). CDR3 sequence: CASSISWIAFF. CDR3 DNA sequence: TGTGCCAGTAGTATCTCGTGGATTGCTTTCTTT.

The V call is TRBV2, the J call TRBJ2-7; 7 bases match TRBD2. The CDR3 length is 14 residues. V was pared by 5 bases and J by 7 bases, with 11 bases of the junction left unmatched. Germline CDR1 reads SNHLY; CDR2 reads FYNNEI. CDR3 region: CASSNVRLAGEQYF. CDR3 in DNA: TGTGCCAGCAGTAATGTGCGACTAGCCGGGGAGCAGTACTTC. Full variable domain (remainder filled in from reference TRBV2 and TRBJ2-7): EPEVTQTPSHQVTQMGQEVILRCVPISNHLYFYWYRQILGQKVEFLVSFYNNEISEKSEIFDDQFSVERPDGSNFTLKIRSTKLEDSAMYFCASSNVRLAGEQYFGPGTRLTVT.

The V gene is TRBV4-1, the J gene TRBJ2-3, with a possible D match to TRBD2 (5 bases). This CDR3 has 15 residues. From germline, CDR1 is MGHRA and CDR2 YSYEKL. V lost 1 base and J lost 1, with 9 bases in between. In DNA, the CDR3 is TGCGCCAGCAGCCAAGGAGGGAGAGGCACAGATACGCAGTATTTT. It yields the protein CASSQGGRGTDTQYF.

V and J are TRBV11-3 and TRBJ2-3; TRBD1 aligns across 10 bases. This CDR3 region has 15 residues. V was pared by 5 bases and J by 3 bases, with 5 bases of the junction left unmatched. In germline, CDR1 is SGHNT, CDR2 YENEEA. CDR3 nucleotides: TGTGCCAGCAGCCCCGGGACAGGGGTAACAGATACGCAGTATTTT. Encoded protein: CASSPGTGVTDTQYF.